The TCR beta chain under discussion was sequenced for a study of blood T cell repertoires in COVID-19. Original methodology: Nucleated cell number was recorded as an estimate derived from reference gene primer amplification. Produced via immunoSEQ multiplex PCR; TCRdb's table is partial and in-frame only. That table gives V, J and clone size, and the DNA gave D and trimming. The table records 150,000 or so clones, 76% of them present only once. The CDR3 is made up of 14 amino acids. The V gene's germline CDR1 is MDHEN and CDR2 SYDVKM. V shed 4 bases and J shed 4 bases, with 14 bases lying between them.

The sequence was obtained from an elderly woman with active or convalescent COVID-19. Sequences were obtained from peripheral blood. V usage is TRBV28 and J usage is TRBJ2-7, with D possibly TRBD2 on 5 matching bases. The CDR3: CASSSPPGRYEQYF. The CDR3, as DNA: TGTGCCAGCAGTTCCCCCCCGGGAAGGTACGAGCAGTACTTC.